The 11 T cell receptor beta chains in this list originate from one sample, sequenced in a study of graft-versus-host responses after intestinal transplantation. Their antigens are not known. Data came from immunoSEQ multiplex PCR; TCRdb stores just in-frame clones and leaves some out. The sample has 84,000 or so clones; over 85% are singletons. The starting material was unstimulated CD8+ T cells sorted from spleen or lymph node cells, obtained before transplant. Receptors were obtained from a human donor who was the organ donor for an intestinal transplant.

The chain has TRBV7-9 and TRBJ2-7; TRBD2 aligns across 9 bases. The CDR3 is 13 amino acids. Germline CDR1 reads SEHNR; CDR2 reads FQNEAQ (reference sequence). Trimming at V came to 6 bases and at J to 6 bases, leaving 6 bases not matched to a gene. The CDR3 is CASRAGGAVEQYF. CDR3 bases: TGTGCCAGCAGAGCGGGAGGCGCCGTCGAGCAGTACTTC.

The chain employs TRBV7-8 and TRBJ1-2; 8 positions agree with TRBD1. V trimming: 1 base; J trimming: 6 bases; junction bases outside the gene matches: 4. The CDR3 extends over 14 amino acids. Germline values: CDR1 SGHVS, CDR2 FQNEAQ. The CDR3 reads CASSLVQGADGYTF. CDR3 bases: TGTGCCAGCAGCTTAGTTCAGGGGGCGGATGGCTACACCTTC.

The chain has TRBV5-8 and TRBJ2-5; D gene unclear. TRBJ2-7 matches the DNA end more closely, so the J call is doubtful. The CDR3 loop spans 12 amino acids. Germline CDR1 and CDR2: SGHTS and YDEGEE. The CDR3 DNA reads as TGTGCCAGCAGCTATCTAGGTCTCGAGCAGTACTTC. Protein sequence: CASSYLGLEQYF.

The genes are TRBV4-2 and TRBJ1-5; D is uncertain. In germline, CDR1 is LGHNA, CDR2 YNFKEQ. There are 14 residues in the CDR3. With 1 base removed from V and 4 bases from J, the gap between germline ends came to 8 bases. CDR3 sequence reads: CASSQVAGNQPQHF. The CDR3 DNA is TGTGCCAGCAGCCAAGTGGCGGGGAATCAGCCCCAGCATTTT.

The gene calls are TRBV5-6 and TRBJ2-7; 10 bases are shared with TRBD1. V lost 4 bases, J lost 4 bases, and 11 bases stayed unmatched. CDR1 is SGHDT, CDR2 YYEEEE, per germline. This CDR3 contains 16 residues. CDR3: CASSKDRDRGGYEQYF. CDR3 in DNA: TGTGCCAGCAGCAAGGACCGGGACAGGGGTGGATACGAGCAGTACTTC. Filled out from reference TRBV5-6 and TRBJ2-7, the complete variable domain reads DAGVTQSPTHLIKTRGQQVTLRCSPKSGHDTVSWYQQALGQGPQFIFQYYEEEERQRGNFPDRFSGHQFPNYSSELNVNALLLGDSALYLCASSKDRDRGGYEQYFGPGTRLTVT.

This sequence joins TRBV7-2 and TRBJ2-7; 9 nucleotides match TRBD2. V shed 0 bases and J 2 bases; nucleotides not matched to a gene: 11. Per germline, CDR1 SGHTA and CDR2 FQGNSA. The CDR3 is made up of 18 amino acids. CDR3: CASSLAWLAGATAYEQYF. The CDR3 DNA is TGTGCCAGCAGCTTAGCGTGGTTAGCGGGAGCAACGGCCTACGAGCAGTACTTC.

CDR3 DNA: TGTGCCAGCAGCCAAGATCCTCCGGACAGGGCTGGGGCCAACGTCCTGACTTTC. It is translated as CASSQDPPDRAGANVLTF. The chain carries TRBV4-2 and TRBJ2-6; 8 nucleotides line up with TRBD1. Germline values: CDR1 LGHNA, CDR2 YNFKEQ. The CDR3 loop spans 18 amino acids. Losses at the gene ends were 0 bases for V and 2 bases for J; bases not matched to a gene: 6.

The gene calls are TRBV29-1 and TRBJ2-2; the D gene is possibly TRBD2 (6 bases). V shed 6 bases and J shed 7 bases, with 15 bases lying between them. Germline CDR1 reads SQVTM; CDR2 reads ANQGSEA. This CDR3 region has 13 residues. The CDR3 reads CSVWDSLSGELFF. CDR3 DNA sequence: TGCAGCGTGTGGGACTCTTTAAGCGGGGAGCTGTTTTTT.

The V and J genes are TRBV29-1 and TRBJ2-5, with 8 bases that match TRBD2. In germline, CDR1 is SQVTM, CDR2 ANQGSEA. V lost 3 bases, J lost 5 bases, and 11 bases stayed unmatched. The CDR3 extends over 15 amino acids. The CDR3: CSVENVLSGGETQYF. The CDR3 DNA reads TGCAGCGTTGAGAACGTGCTTTCGGGAGGGGAGACCCAGTACTTC.

The V gene is TRBV7-2, the J gene TRBJ2-7, with a possible D match to TRBD1 (5 bases). Trimming shortened V by 5 bases and J by 3 bases, and 20 bases separated the two germline ends. CDR3 length: 16 residues. Germline loops: CDR1 SGHTA, CDR2 FQGNSA. CDR3 bases: TGTGCCAGCAGCCCACGCCCGTTGGGGCACCGCTACGAGCAGTACTTC. Translation gives CASSPRPLGHRYEQYF.

V and J are TRBV4-2 and TRBJ2-7, with TRBD1 matching over 7 bases. The CDR3 contains 15 residues. The germline CDR1 and CDR2 sequences are LGHNA and YNFKEQ. V lost 3 bases, J lost 0 bases, and 5 bases stayed unmatched. CDR3: CASSHGTASSYEQYF. The CDR3 DNA follows: TGTGCCAGCAGCCACGGGACAGCCAGCTCCTACGAGCAGTACTTC.